What follows describes a single TCR beta chain. Its antigen is not identified. The sample comes from a study of shared clonotypes between healthy human individuals. Regarding the study as a whole: The study generally estimated greater richness for naive than memory subsets.

Deep-level settings were used for running the assay. Profiling relied on immunoSEQ multiplex PCR, and the TCRdb table lists in-frame clones only, not all of them. This table holds some 1 million clones, about 75% found once. V was clipped by 5 bases and J by 7 bases, with 14 bases between them. Germline V CDR1 and CDR2: GTSNPN, SVGIG (reference sequence). The CDR3 is 12 residues long. V usage is TRBV30 and J usage is TRBJ1-1; no firm D call. Sequencing input: memory CD4+ T cells sorted from blood. Indicated subset: CD45RA-negative fraction. The clonotype originates from a man aged 18-30 years in good health. The CDR3 DNA reads as TGTGCCTGGGTTGAAATCAGGAGTGAAGCTTTCTTT. Amino acid sequence: CAWVEIRSEAFF.